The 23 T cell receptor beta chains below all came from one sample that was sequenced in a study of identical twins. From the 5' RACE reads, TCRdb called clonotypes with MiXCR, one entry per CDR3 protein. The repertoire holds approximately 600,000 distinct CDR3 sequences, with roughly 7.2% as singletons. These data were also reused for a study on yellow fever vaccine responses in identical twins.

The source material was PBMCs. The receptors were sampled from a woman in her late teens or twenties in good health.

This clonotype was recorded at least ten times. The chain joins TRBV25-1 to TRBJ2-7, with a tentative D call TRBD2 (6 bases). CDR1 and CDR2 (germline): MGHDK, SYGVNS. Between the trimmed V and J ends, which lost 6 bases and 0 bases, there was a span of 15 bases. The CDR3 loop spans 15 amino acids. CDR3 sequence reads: CASSPKAGSSYEQYF. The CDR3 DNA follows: TGTGCCAGCAGCCCGAAGGCCGGGAGCTCCTACGAGCAGTACTTC.

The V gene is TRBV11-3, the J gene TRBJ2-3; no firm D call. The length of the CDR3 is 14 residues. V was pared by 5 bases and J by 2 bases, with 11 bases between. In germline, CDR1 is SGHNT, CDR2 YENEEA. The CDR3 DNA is TGTGCCAGCAGCCACCCCCCCGACACAGATACGCAGTATTTT. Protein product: CASSHPPDTDTQYF. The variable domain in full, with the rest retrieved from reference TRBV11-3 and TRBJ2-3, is EAGVVQSPRYKIIEKKQPVAFWCNPISGHNTLYWYLQNLGQGPELLIRYENEEAVDDSQLPKDRFSAERLKGVDSTLKIQPAELGDSAVYLCASSHPPDTDTQYFGPGTRLTVL.

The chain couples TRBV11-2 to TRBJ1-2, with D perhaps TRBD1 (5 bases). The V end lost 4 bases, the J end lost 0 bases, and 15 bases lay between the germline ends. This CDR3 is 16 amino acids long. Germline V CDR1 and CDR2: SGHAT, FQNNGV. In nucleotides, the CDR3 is TGTGCCAGCAGCTCTTGGGTGGGGGACTCTAACTATGGCTACACCTTC. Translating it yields CASSSWVGDSNYGYTF.

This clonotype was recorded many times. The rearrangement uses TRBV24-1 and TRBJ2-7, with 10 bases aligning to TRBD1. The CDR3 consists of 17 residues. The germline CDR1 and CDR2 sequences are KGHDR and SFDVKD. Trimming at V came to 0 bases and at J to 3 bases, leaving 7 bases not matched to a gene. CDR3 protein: CATSDLKGTGDGYEQYV. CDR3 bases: TGTGCCACCAGTGATTTGAAAGGGACAGGGGATGGCTACGAGCAGTACGTC.

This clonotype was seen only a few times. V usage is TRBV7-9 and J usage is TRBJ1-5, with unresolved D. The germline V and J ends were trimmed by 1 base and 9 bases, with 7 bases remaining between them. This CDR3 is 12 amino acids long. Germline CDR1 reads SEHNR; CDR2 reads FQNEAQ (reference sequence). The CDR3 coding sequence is TGTGCCAGCAGCTTAGACCTGCCGCCCCAGCATTTT. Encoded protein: CASSLDLPPQHF. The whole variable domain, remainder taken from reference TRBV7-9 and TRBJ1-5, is DTGVSQNPRHKITKRGQNVTFRCDPISEHNRLYWYRQTLGQGPEFLTYFQNEAQLEKSRLLSDRFSAERPKGSFSTLEIQRTEQGDSAMYLCASSLDLPPQHFGDGTRLSIL.

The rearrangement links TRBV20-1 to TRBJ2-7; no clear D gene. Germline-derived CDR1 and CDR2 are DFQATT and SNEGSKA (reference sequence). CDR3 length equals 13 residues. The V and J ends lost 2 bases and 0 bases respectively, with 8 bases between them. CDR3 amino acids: CSARSTDSYEQYV. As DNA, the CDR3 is TGCAGTGCTAGATCCACGGACTCCTACGAGCAGTACGTC.

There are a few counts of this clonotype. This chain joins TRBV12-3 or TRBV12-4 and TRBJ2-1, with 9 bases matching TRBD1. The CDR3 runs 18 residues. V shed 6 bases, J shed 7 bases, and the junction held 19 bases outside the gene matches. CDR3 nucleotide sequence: TGTGCCAGCAGCCCAACGGCCACAGGGGGCGCATTGGCGAATGAGCAGTTCTTC. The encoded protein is CASSPTATGGALANEQFF.

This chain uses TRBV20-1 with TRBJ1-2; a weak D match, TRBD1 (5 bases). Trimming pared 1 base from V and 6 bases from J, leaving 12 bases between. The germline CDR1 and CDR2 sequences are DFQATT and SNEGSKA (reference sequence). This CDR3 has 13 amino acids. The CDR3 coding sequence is TGCAGTGCTAGAGCGGACACTAGAGATGGCTACACCTTC. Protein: CSARADTRDGYTF.

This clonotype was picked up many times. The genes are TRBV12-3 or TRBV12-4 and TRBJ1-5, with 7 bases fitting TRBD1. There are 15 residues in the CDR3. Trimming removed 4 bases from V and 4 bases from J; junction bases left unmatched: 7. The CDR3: CASSSGDRANQPQHF. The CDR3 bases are TGTGCCAGCAGTTCCGGTGACAGGGCTAATCAGCCCCAGCATTTT.

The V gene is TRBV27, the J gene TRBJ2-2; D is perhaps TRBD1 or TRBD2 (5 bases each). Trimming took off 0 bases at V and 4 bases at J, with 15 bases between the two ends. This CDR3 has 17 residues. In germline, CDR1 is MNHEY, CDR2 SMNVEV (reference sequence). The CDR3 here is CASSLSAGLAVTGELFF. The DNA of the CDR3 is TGTGCCAGCAGTTTATCGGCAGGGCTAGCTGTCACCGGGGAGCTGTTTTTT.

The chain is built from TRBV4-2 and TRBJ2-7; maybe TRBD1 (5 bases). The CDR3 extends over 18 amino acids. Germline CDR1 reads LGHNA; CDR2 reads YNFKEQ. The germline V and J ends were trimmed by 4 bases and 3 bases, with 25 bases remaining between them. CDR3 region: CASSPAPRLQAASYEQYF. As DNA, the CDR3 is TGTGCCAGCAGCCCTGCCCCGCGCTTACAGGCGGCCAGCTACGAGCAGTACTTC.

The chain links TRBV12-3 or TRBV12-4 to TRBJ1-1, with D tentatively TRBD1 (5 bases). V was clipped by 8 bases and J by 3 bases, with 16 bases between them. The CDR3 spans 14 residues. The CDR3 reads CASSNGGRDTEAFF. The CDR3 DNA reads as TGTGCCAGCTCCAACGGGGGTCGAGACACTGAAGCTTTCTTT.

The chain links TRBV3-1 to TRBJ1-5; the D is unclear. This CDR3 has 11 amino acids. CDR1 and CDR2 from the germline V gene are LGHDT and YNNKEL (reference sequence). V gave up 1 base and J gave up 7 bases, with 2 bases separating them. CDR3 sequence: CASSQVQPQHF. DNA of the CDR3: TGTGCCAGCAGCCAAGTCCAGCCCCAGCATTTT.

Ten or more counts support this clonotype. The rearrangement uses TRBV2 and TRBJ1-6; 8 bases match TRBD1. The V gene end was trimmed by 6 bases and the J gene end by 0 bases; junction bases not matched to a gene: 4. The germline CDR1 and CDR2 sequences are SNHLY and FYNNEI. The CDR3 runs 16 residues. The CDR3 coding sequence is TGTGCCAGCAGCGCCGGACAGGGCTCCTATAATTCACCCCTCCACTTT. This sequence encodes CASSAGQGSYNSPLHF.

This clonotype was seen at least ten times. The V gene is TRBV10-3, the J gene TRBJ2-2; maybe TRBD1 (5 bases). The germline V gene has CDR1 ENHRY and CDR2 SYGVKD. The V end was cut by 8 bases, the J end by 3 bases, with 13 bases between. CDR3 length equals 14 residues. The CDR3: CAIARQLDTGELFF. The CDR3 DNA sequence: TGTGCCATCGCCAGACAGCTGGACACCGGGGAGCTGTTTTTT.

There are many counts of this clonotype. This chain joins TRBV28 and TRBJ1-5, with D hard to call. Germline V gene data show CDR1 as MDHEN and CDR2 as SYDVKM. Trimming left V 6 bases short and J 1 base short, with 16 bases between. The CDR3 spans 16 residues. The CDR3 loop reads CASSYFGRTSNQPQHF. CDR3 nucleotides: TGTGCCAGCAGCTATTTCGGGCGCACCAGCAATCAGCCCCAGCATTTT.

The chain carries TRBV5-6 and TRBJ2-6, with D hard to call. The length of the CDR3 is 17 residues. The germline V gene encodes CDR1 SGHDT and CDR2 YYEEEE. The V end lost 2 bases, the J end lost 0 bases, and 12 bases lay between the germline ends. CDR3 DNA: TGTGCCAGCAGCTTCAGAAAGGGCGTCTCTGGGGCCAACGTCCTGACTTTC. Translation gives CASSFRKGVSGANVLTF.

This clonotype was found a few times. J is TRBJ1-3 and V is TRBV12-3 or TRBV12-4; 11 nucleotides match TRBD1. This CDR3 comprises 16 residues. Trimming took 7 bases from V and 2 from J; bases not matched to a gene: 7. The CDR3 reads CASTIGGQGAGNTIYF. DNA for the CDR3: TGTGCCAGCACCATTGGGGGACAGGGGGCTGGAAACACCATATATTTT.

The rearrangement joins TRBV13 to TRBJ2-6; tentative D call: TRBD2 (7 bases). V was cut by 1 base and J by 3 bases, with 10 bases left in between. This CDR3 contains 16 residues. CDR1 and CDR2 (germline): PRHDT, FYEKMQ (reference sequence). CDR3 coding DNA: TGTGCCAGCAGCTTAGCGGGGGGCTATGGGGCCAACGTCCTGACTTTC. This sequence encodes CASSLAGGYGANVLTF. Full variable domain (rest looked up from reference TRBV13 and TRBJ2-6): AAGVIQSPRHLIKEKRETATLKCYPIPRHDTVYWYQQGPGQDPQFLISFYEKMQSDKGSIPDRFSAQQFSDYHSELNMSSLELGDSALYFCASSLAGGYGANVLTFGAGSRLTVL.

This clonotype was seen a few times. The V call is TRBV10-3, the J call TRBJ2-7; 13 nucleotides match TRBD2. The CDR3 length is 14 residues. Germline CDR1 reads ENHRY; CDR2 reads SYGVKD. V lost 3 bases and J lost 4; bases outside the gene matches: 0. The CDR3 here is CAISELAGGYEQYF. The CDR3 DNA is TGTGCCATCAGTGAACTAGCGGGAGGGTACGAGCAGTACTTC.

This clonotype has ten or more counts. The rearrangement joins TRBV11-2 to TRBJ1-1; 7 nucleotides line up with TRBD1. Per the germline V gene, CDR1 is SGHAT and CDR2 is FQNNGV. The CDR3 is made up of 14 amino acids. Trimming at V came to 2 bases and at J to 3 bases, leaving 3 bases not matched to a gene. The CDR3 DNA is TGTGCCAGCAGCTTATTAGGGGGCTACACTGAAGCTTTCTTT. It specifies CASSLLGGYTEAFF. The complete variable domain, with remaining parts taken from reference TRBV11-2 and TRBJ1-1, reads EAGVAQSPRYKIIEKRQSVAFWCNPISGHATLYWYQQILGQGPKLLIQFQNNGVVDDSQLPKDRFSAERLKGVDSTLKIQPAKLEDSAVYLCASSLLGGYTEAFFGQGTRLTVV.

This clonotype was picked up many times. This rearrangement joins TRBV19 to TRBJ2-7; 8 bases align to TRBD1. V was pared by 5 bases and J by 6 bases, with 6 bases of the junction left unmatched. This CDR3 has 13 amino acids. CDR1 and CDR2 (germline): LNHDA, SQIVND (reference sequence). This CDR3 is CASSSQQGGEQYV. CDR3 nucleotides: TGTGCCAGTAGTTCGCAACAGGGGGGCGAGCAGTACGTC.

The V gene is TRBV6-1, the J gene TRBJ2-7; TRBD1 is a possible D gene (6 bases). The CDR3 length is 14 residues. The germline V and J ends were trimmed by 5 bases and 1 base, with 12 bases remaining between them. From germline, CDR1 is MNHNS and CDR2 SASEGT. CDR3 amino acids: CASSPPDRSYEQYV. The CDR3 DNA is TGTGCCAGCAGTCCACCTGACAGGTCCTACGAGCAGTACGTC.